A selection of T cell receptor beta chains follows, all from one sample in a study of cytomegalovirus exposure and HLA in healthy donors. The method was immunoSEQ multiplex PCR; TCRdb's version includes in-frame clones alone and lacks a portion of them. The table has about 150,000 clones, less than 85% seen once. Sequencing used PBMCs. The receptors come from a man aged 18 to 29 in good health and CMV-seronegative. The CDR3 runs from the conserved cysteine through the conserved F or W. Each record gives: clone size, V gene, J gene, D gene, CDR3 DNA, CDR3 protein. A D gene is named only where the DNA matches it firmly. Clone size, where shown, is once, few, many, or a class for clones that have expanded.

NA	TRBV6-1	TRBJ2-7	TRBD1	TGTGCCAGCAGTGACCCTGGGACAGGGGATCCGTACGAGCAGTACTTC	CASSDPGTGDPYEQYF
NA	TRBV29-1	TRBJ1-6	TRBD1	TGCAGCGCCAGACAGGGGTTAAATTCACCCCTCCACTTT	CSARQGLNSPLHF
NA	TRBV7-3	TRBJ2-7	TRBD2	TGTGCCAGCAGCTCCGGGGGGGGGCGCAGCGAGCAGTACTTC	CASSSGGGRSEQYF
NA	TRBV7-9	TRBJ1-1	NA	TGTGCCAGCAGTCACGCGGTCGGAAGGAACACTGAAGCTTTCTTT	CASSHAVGRNTEAFF
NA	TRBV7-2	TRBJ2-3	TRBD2	TGTGCCAGCAGCCTTAAACGACTAGCGGGGCAGTATTTT	CASSLKRLAGQYF
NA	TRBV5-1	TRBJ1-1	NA	TGCGCCAGCAGCTTACGCCCCCTCTCTCCAGGGAACACTGAAGCTTTCTTT	CASSLRPLSPGNTEAFF
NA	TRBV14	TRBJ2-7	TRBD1	TGTGCCAGCAGCCCCGGGACAGGGGCCCTCTACGAGCAGTACTTC	CASSPGTGALYEQYF
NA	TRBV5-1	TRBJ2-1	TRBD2	TGCGCCAGCAGCATCCGGGGGGAGTACAATGAGCAGTTCTTC	CASSIRGEYNEQFF
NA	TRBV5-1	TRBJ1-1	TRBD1	TGCGCCAGCAGCTTCAACAGGGGGAACACTGAAGCTTTCTTT	CASSFNRGNTEAFF
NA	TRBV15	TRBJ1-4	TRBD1	TGTGCCACCAGCCCGAGGCAGGGGGCGCGTGAAAAACTGTTTTTT	CATSPRQGAREKLFF
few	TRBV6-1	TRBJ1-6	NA	TGTGCCAGCAGTGTAAGGGGCTCCTATAATTCACCCCTCCACTTT	CASSVRGSYNSPLHF
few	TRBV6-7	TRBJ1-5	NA	TGTGCCCGGGACAATGATAATCAGCCCCAGCATTTT	CARDNDNQPQHF
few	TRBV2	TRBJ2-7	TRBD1	TGTGCCAGCAGACAGGGGTTTGACTACGAGCAGTACTTC	CASRQGFDYEQYF
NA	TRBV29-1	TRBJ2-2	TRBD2	TGCACCGGGGGGGATATGAACACCGGGGAGCTGTTTTTT	CTGGDMNTGELFF
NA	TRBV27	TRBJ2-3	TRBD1	TGTGCCAGCAGTTTCTCCAGGGACAGGCGTATCACAGATACGCAGTATTTT	CASSFSRDRRITDTQYF
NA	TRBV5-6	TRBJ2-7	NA	TGTGCCAGCAGCTGGAGGGGACCCTCCTACGAGCAGTACTTC	CASSWRGPSYEQYF
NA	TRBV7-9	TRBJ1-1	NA	TGTGCCAGCAGCATCCCCCGCACTGAAGCTTTCTTT	CASSIPRTEAFF
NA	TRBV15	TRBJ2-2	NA	TGTGCCACCAGCAGAGACGGGGGAAACACCGGGGAGCTGTTTTTT	CATSRDGGNTGELFF